This TCR beta chain was sequenced for a study of blood T cell repertoires in COVID-19. Background on the study: Acute and convalescent COVID-19 specimens originated in the United States, Italy and Spain. PBMCs, B-cell-depleted T cells, or T cells provided the cDNA or gDNA that made up the material.

In the original workflow: Estimation of nucleated cell counts relied on the amplification of reference gene primers. Repertoires were generated with immunoSEQ multiplex PCR, while TCRdb's copy carries only in-frame clones and drops some. The V and J calls and clone size were taken over from that table, and D and trimming were inferred from the DNA. Seen here are approximately 530,000 clones, around 90% observed once, and the top ten hold about 8.2%. Patients of the Seattle cohort, enrolled during active infection, were followed longitudinally. CDR1 and CDR2 (germline): SEHNR, FQNEAQ (reference sequence). This CDR3 has 14 residues. V was pared by 7 bases and J by 0 bases, with 10 bases between.

Sequencing was done on a sample of peripheral blood. This TCR came from a woman in her forties or fifties with COVID-19, enrolled during active disease. This rearrangement joins TRBV7-9 to TRBJ2-1; D remains ambiguous. DNA of the CDR3: TGTGCCAGCAAAGCCCTTAGCTCCTACAATGAGCAGTTCTTC. Translating gives CASKALSSYNEQFF.